This T cell receptor (beta chain) stems from a study of a mutant IDH1 vaccine in newly diagnosed glioma. Study as a whole: Eight vaccinations were given in weeks 1, 3, 5, 7, 11, 15, 19 and 23. Prior therapy was radiotherapy, temozolomide, or both; most received both. Vaccination began 4-6 weeks post radiotherapy alone, or with temozolomide cycles.

Overall study results and limits: Shifts in the top peripheral T cell clonotypes seemed unrelated to pseudoprogression.

As for time point: week 11, during vaccination. Doses of 300 ug of mutant IDH1 20-mer peptide were given with topical imiquimod. With regard to this clone: Its antigen is still unknown.

Libraries were prepared by immunoSEQ multiplex PCR; TCRdb keeps only in-frame clonotypes and omits some of them. The data contain just over 35,000 clones, 80% of them singletons. This receptor was obtained from a woman aged 25 to 39 with glioma. Some clones in this sample may be carry-over from other donors' samples. This specimen consisted of peripheral blood mononuclear cells (PBMCs), obtained from a glioma patient whose treatment included an IDH1 peptide vaccine.

The CDR3 DNA is TGTGCCAGCACTTTGACACTTTTCTCTGGAAACACCATATATTTT. It is translated as CASTLTLFSGNTIYF. The V and J genes are TRBV7-2 and TRBJ1-3; unclear D gene. The CDR3 loop spans 15 amino acids. CDR1 is SGHTA and CDR2 is FQGNSA in the germline V gene. V lost 7 bases and J 0 bases, leaving 13 bases between the germline ends.